What follows are 19 T cell receptor beta chains derived from one specimen sequenced in a study of cytotoxic CD8 clonotypes in ibrutinib-treated CLL. The method was immunoSEQ multiplex PCR; TCRdb's version includes in-frame clones alone and lacks a portion of them. The repertoire includes more than 35,000 clones, roughly two thirds of them detected once, and about a sixth sits in the top ten. Material: PBMCs, obtained at disease progression, from a patient treated with ibrutinib. These receptors all stem from a human donor with chronic lymphocytic leukemia.

The chain couples TRBV7-9 to TRBJ1-1; 7 nucleotides match TRBD1. Per germline, CDR1 SEHNR and CDR2 FQNEAQ (reference sequence). The CDR3 is 19 amino acids. The V and J ends lost 5 bases and 0 bases, in that order; junction bases with no gene match: 18. The CDR3 DNA sequence: TGTGCCAGCAGCACCATCGGGCAGGGGGGCGGGAAATTGAACACTGAAGCTTTCTTT. Residues: CASSTIGQGGGKLNTEAFF.

This clone was observed a few times. The V call is TRBV10-3, the J call TRBJ2-1; 10 bases match TRBD1. Per germline, CDR1 ENHRY and CDR2 SYGVKD. This CDR3 is 14 amino acids long. The ends lost 10 bases at V and 4 bases at J; junction bases unmatched: 7. CDR3 DNA sequence: TGTGCCACCGAACCGGGACAGGGGTACAATGAGCAGTTCTTC. Translating it yields CATEPGQGYNEQFF.

The chain couples TRBV7-9 to TRBJ1-1; tentative D call: TRBD1 (6 bases). Per the germline V gene, CDR1 is SEHNR and CDR2 is FQNEAQ (reference sequence). Between the trimmed V and J ends, which lost 2 bases and 10 bases, there was a span of 11 bases. CDR3 length: 12 residues. CDR3: CASSLIQGVAFF. CDR3 DNA sequence: TGTGCCAGCAGCTTAATACAGGGCGTAGCTTTCTTT.

The chain is built from TRBV5-6 and TRBJ1-2; tentative D call: TRBD1 (5 bases). V lost 2 bases, J lost 8 bases, and 19 bases lay in between. Germline V gene lookup returns CDR1 SGHDT and CDR2 YYEEEE. The CDR3 is made up of 15 amino acids. Here the CDR3 DNA reads TGTGCCAGCAGCTTAAGACAGATGATTTCTTACGGCTACACCTTC. The encoded protein is CASSLRQMISYGYTF. The entire variable domain, with the rest obtained from reference TRBV5-6 and TRBJ1-2, is as follows: DAGVTQSPTHLIKTRGQQVTLRCSPKSGHDTVSWYQQALGQGPQFIFQYYEEEERQRGNFPDRFSGHQFPNYSSELNVNALLLGDSALYLCASSLRQMISYGYTFGSGTRLTVV.

This clone was found a few times. The chain couples TRBV5-1 to TRBJ2-7; D possibly corresponds to TRBD1 (7 bases). CDR1 and CDR2 from the germline V gene are SGHRS and YFSETQ. The germline V and J ends were trimmed by 1 base and 5 bases, with 16 bases remaining between them. The CDR3 is made up of 15 amino acids. In DNA form, the CDR3 reads TGCGCCAGCAGCTTGCTGTCAGGGGGGAGGAACGAGCAGTACTTC. This codes for CASSLLSGGRNEQYF.

A few counts support this clone. The rearrangement joins TRBV5-1 to TRBJ1-4; D remains unclear. V lost 1 base, J lost 8 bases, and 15 bases lay in between. The germline gives CDR1 SGHRS, CDR2 YFSETQ. The CDR3 is 15 amino acids. The CDR3 sequence is CASSLIGGQGEKLFF. The CDR3 DNA reads TGCGCCAGCAGCTTGATCGGAGGGCAAGGCGAAAAACTGTTTTTT.

The genes are TRBV5-8 and TRBJ1-4; TRBD1 matches 9 bases. Germline values: CDR1 SGHTS, CDR2 YDEGEE. CDR3 length equals 15 residues. The V gene end was trimmed by 5 bases and the J gene end by 7 bases; junction bases not matched to a gene: 9. The CDR3 region has the DNA TGTGCCAGCAGTAGGCCGACAGGGGGAAGTGAAAAACTGTTTTTT. This encodes CASSRPTGGSEKLFF.

The V call is TRBV15, the J call TRBJ1-5, with 11 bases identical to TRBD1. CDR1 is LNHNV and CDR2 is YYDKDF in the germline V gene (reference sequence). The V gene end was trimmed by 0 bases and the J gene end by 6 bases; junction bases not matched to a gene: 4. The CDR3 is made up of 16 amino acids. The CDR3 loop reads CATSREAGTGGQPQHF. For the CDR3, the DNA is TGTGCCACCAGCAGAGAAGCCGGGACAGGGGGTCAGCCCCAGCATTTT.

This clone was detected only a few times. The chain combines TRBV20-1 with TRBJ2-7, with D unresolved. In germline, CDR1 is DFQATT, CDR2 SNEGSKA (reference sequence). Trimming stripped 3 bases from V and 4 bases from J, with 7 bases between. This CDR3 spans 11 amino acids. CDR3: CSASPMYEQYF. CDR3 nucleotides: TGCAGTGCTAGTCCTATGTACGAGCAGTACTTC.

This chain joins TRBV2 and TRBJ1-5; D call uncertain. Between the trimmed V and J ends, which lost 7 bases and 2 bases, there was a span of 15 bases. Per the germline V gene, CDR1 is SNHLY and CDR2 is FYNNEI. There are 15 residues in the CDR3. This CDR3 is CASNAVGDGNQPQHF. The CDR3 DNA follows: TGTGCCAGCAACGCCGTTGGCGATGGCAATCAGCCCCAGCATTTT.

This chain links TRBV5-8 with TRBJ2-7, with 8 bases fitting TRBD1. Germline V gene lookup returns CDR1 SGHTS and CDR2 YDEGEE. The CDR3 is 15 amino acids. With 3 bases clipped from V and 5 bases from J, the junction kept 10 bases outside the gene matches. DNA of the CDR3: TGTGCCAGCAGCTCCGGGACAGGATGGGGGCACGAGCAGTACTTC. It translates to CASSSGTGWGHEQYF. Variable domain in full (rest from reference TRBV5-8 and TRBJ2-7): EAGVTQSPTHLIKTRGQQATLRCSPISGHTSVYWYQQALGLGLQFLLWYDEGEERNRGNFPPRFSGRQFPNYSSELNVNALELEDSALYLCASSSGTGWGHEQYFGPGTRLTVT.

The rearrangement links TRBV7-6 to TRBJ1-1; D is uncertain. V was clipped by 5 bases and J by 1 base, with 8 bases between them. Germline CDR1 and CDR2: SGHVS and FNYEAQ. CDR3 length: 13 residues. The CDR3 bases are TGTGCCAGCAGCCCCAAGGCGAACACTGAAGCTTTCTTT. Protein sequence: CASSPKANTEAFF.

This chain joins TRBV7-9 and TRBJ2-5; TRBD2 might be the D (7 bases). The V end lost 1 base, the J end lost 1 base, and 16 bases lay between the germline ends. CDR3 size: 17 residues. Germline lookup yields CDR1 SEHNR and CDR2 FQNEAQ (reference sequence). DNA of the CDR3: TGTGCCAGCAGCTTAGAGGAGGGGCGGGGGCTCCAAGAGACCCAGTACTTC. Protein product: CASSLEEGRGLQETQYF.

The chain is built from TRBV6-1 and TRBJ1-2; 8 bases are shared with TRBD1. CDR1 and CDR2 from the germline V gene are MNHNS and SASEGT. The CDR3 runs 14 residues. Trimming cost V 4 bases and J 0 bases; bases outside gene matches: 1. The CDR3 loop reads CASSGQGPNYGYTF. The CDR3 DNA sequence: TGTGCCAGCAGTGGACAGGGGCCTAACTATGGCTACACCTTC.

The chain has TRBV28 and TRBJ1-1; 8 bases align to TRBD1. CDR1 MDHEN and CDR2 SYDVKM come from the germline V gene. Losses at the gene ends were 5 bases for V and 4 bases for J; bases not matched to a gene: 6. The CDR3 covers 14 residues. The CDR3 coding sequence is TGTGCCAGCAGTATCAGGGGGCCGGGCACTGAAGCTTTCTTT. Its protein product is CASSIRGPGTEAFF. The whole variable domain, filled in from reference TRBV28 and TRBJ1-1, reads DVKVTQSSRYLVKRTGEKVFLECVQDMDHENMFWYRQDPGLGLRLIYFSYDVKMKEKGDIPEGYSVSREKKERFSLILESASTNQTSMYLCASSIRGPGTEAFFGQGTRLTVV.

The CDR3 region is CASSFPQSGGGETQYF. The CDR3 DNA follows: TGTGCCAGCAGCTTCCCTCAGTCCGGGGGCGGGGAGACCCAGTACTTC. This chain uses TRBV5-4 with TRBJ2-5, with D perhaps given as TRBD1 or TRBD2 (6 bases each). The CDR3 contains 16 residues. Germline CDR1 reads SGHNT; CDR2 reads YYREEE (reference sequence). V lost 2 bases to trimming and J lost 5 bases, with 19 bases between them.

V gene TRBV19 combines with J gene TRBJ2-7; 9 bases are a match to TRBD1. J lost 7 bases, V lost 10 bases, and 14 bases had no gene match. Germline CDR1 reads LNHDA; CDR2 reads SQIVND (reference sequence). CDR3 length equals 14 residues. The CDR3 spells CATALGGQGGEQYF. CDR3 DNA sequence: TGTGCCACAGCCTTGGGGGGACAGGGAGGAGAGCAGTACTTC.

The chain employs TRBV5-1 and TRBJ1-2; 9 positions match TRBD1. The CDR3 covers 14 residues. Unmatched junction bases numbered 6, after V lost 3 bases and J lost 6 bases. Germline V gene sequence: CDR1 SGHRS, CDR2 YFSETQ. CDR3: CASSSRTGADGYTF. The CDR3 region has the DNA TGCGCCAGCAGCTCAAGGACAGGGGCAGATGGCTACACCTTC. The variable domain in full, completed from reference TRBV5-1 and TRBJ1-2, reads KAGVTQTPRYLIKTRGQQVTLSCSPISGHRSVSWYQQTPGQGLQFLFEYFSETQRNKGNFPGRFSGRQFSNSRSEMNVSTLELGDSALYLCASSSRTGADGYTFGSGTRLTVV.

The chain carries TRBV10-3 and TRBJ2-1; possible D gene TRBD2, 6 bases. This CDR3 comprises 12 residues. The germline gives CDR1 ENHRY, CDR2 SYGVKD. V was clipped by 7 bases and J by 10 bases, with 14 bases between them. DNA for the CDR3: TGTGCCATCAACGGAGGCGGGGAGGAGCAGTTCTTC. It codes for CAINGGGEEQFF.